This T cell receptor beta chain was observed in a study of a mutant IDH1 vaccine in newly diagnosed glioma. Study observations and caveats: Across multiple MHC alleles, over 90% of patients had vaccine-induced responses.

Sequencing used immunoSEQ multiplex PCR; TCRdb keeps in-frame clones, though not all of them. Of tens of thousands of clones listed, around 89% are singletons. Described time point: week 11, during vaccination. Vaccination comprised doses that each held 300 ug of mutant IDH1 20-mer peptide, plus topical imiquimod. To note about this clone: Its antigen is unknown.

The origin of this receptor is a man aged 18 to 30 with glioma. The input for sequencing was PBMCs, taken from a glioma patient whose treatment included an IDH1 peptide vaccine.

CDR3 residues: CASSITSGSGELFF. DNA for the CDR3: TGTGCCAGTAGTATTACTAGCGGTTCCGGGGAGCTGTTTTTT. V and J are TRBV19 and TRBJ2-2; 8 nucleotides match TRBD2. Trimming removed 3 bases from V and 6 bases from J; junction bases left unmatched: 3. Germline assignment: CDR1 LNHDA and CDR2 SQIVND (reference sequence). The CDR3 is 14 amino acids. The entire variable domain, with the rest obtained from reference TRBV19 and TRBJ2-2, is as follows: DGGITQSPKYLFRKEGQNVTLSCEQNLNHDAMYWYRQDPGQGLRLIYYSQIVNDFQKGDIAEGYSVSREKKESFPLTVTSAQKNPTAFYLCASSITSGSGELFFGEGSRLTVL.